This T cell receptor (beta chain) was observed in a study of CD8 T cells in Susac syndrome. About the research overall: Sequenced Susac syndrome patients included more than five with active disease and under ten who were in remission.

TEMRA cells were FACS-enriched, while CD8+ and CD4+ T cells were negatively isolated. A word on this clonotype: The target antigen is unknown.

RNA, at about 0.45 to 1 ug, was reverse transcribed with random hexamers. MiXCR, run by TCRdb on the immunoSEQ multiplex PCR reads, gives a single entry per CDR3 protein. The profile shows 85,000 to 95,000 distinct CDR3 sequences, roughly 94% of them singletons. Study-level points and caveats: CD4+ T cell repertoires in Susac syndrome lacked clonal expansion.

Deletions cut 6 bases from V and 2 bases from J, with 12 bases between. The CDR3 runs 14 residues. The clonotype comes from a human donor with Susac syndrome. The chain uses TRBV12-3 or TRBV12-4 and TRBJ2-3, with no clear D. The sample comprised CD4+ T cells from PBMCs. Written as DNA, the CDR3 is TGTGCCAGCAGACTGACAAGGACCACAGATACGCAGTATTTT. Translating gives CASRLTRTTDTQYF.